This TCR beta chain was sequenced in a study of radiotherapy plus CTLA-4 blockade in lung cancer. Using immunoSEQ multiplex PCR, the repertoire was profiled, and TCRdb retains in-frame clones only, with some absent. The sample holds around 110,000 clones; 81% are singletons and the top ten take 2.5% to 3.5%. Study conclusions and caveats: The best predictor of response was reported to be early blood T cell clone dynamics, with interferon-beta. Blood-borne expansion of tumor-derived TCR clones followed radiotherapy plus ipilimumab.

V was cut by 0 bases and J by 7 bases, with 11 bases left in between. The CDR3 is 13 amino acids. Germline CDR1 SGHRS, CDR2 YFSETQ. This clone was seen a few times. Its antigen is unknown. The source was peripheral blood, collected from a patient treated with radiotherapy plus ipilimumab. This TCR was recovered from a human donor with non-small cell lung cancer that progressed on radiotherapy plus ipilimumab. Some clones in this sample may be carry-over from other donors' samples. The V call is TRBV5-1, the J call TRBJ2-7; D is perhaps TRBD1 or TRBD2 (6 bases each). The CDR3 region is CASSLAQGREQYF. The CDR3 region has the DNA TGCGCCAGCAGCTTGGCTCAGGGGAGGGAGCAGTACTTC.